The text below deals with one TCR beta chain. The data are from a study of identical twins. MiXCR, applied by TCRdb to the 5' RACE reads, yields one record per CDR3 protein. The sample has some 500,000 distinct CDR3 sequences; more than 13% are singletons. This CDR3 contains 14 residues. V lost 5 bases to trimming and J lost 5 bases; unmatched junction nucleotides: 9. This sample was shared with a second study, whose subject was yellow fever vaccine responses in identical twins.

The V call is TRBV12-3 or TRBV12-4, the J call TRBJ2-7; 7 nucleotides line up with TRBD1. Sequences were obtained from CD4+ T cells sorted from blood. This receptor was obtained from a woman younger than 30 in good health. The CDR3 coding sequence is TGTGCCAGCAGTAAGAGACAGGGTTTTGACGAGCAGTACTTC. The encoded protein is CASSKRQGFDEQYF.